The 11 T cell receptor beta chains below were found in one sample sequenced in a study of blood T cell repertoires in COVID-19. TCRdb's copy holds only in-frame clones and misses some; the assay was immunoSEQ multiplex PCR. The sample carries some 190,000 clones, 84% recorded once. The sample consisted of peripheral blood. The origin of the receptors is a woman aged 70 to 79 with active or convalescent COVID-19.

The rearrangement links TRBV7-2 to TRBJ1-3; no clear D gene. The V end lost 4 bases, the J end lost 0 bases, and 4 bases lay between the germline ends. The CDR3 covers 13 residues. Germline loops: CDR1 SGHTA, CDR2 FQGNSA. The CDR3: CASSSDSGNTIYF. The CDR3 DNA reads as TGTGCCAGCAGCTCAGACTCTGGAAACACCATATATTTT.

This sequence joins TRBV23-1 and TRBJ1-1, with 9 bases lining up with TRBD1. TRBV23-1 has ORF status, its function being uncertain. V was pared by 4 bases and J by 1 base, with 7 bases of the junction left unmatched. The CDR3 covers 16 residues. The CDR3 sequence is CASSPTGGRGNTEAFF. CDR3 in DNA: TGCGCCAGCAGTCCTACAGGGGGCCGAGGGAACACTGAAGCTTTCTTT.

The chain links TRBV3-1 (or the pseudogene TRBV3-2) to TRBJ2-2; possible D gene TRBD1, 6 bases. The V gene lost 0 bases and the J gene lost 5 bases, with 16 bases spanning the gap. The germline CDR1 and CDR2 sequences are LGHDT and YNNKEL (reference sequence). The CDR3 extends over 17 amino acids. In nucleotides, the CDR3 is TGTGCCAGCAGCCAAGATACAGGGTGGGGGATGACCGGGGAGCTGTTTTTT. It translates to CASSQDTGWGMTGELFF.

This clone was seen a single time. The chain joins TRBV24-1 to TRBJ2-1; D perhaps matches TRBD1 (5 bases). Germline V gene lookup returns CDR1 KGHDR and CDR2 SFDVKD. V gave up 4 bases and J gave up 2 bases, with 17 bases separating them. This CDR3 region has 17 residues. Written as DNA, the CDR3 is TGTGCCACCAGTGACTCCCGCCTGACAGCCACCTACAATGAGCAGTTCTTC. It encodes CATSDSRLTATYNEQFF.

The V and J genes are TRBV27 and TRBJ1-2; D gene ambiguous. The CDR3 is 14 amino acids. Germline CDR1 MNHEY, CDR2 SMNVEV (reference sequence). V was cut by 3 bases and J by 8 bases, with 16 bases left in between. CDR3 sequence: CASSLSRERNGYTF. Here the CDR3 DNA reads TGTGCCAGCAGTTTGTCCCGGGAAAGGAACGGCTACACCTTC.

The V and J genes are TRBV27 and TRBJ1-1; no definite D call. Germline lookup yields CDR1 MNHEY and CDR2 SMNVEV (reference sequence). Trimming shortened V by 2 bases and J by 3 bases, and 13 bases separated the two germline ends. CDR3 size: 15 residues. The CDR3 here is CASSLKGSGDTEAFF. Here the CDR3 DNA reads TGTGCCAGCAGTTTAAAGGGAAGCGGGGACACTGAAGCTTTCTTT.

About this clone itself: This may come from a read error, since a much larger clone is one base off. In DNA, the CDR3 is TGTGCCAGCAGCCTACAGTATAGCAATCAGCCCCAGCATTTT. Translated, it gives CASSLQYSNQPQHF. This sequence joins TRBV6-5 and TRBJ1-5, with no clear D. Germline V lookup: CDR1 MNHEY, CDR2 SVGAGI. There are 14 residues in the CDR3. The V and J ends lost 6 bases and 0 bases respectively, with 9 bases between them.

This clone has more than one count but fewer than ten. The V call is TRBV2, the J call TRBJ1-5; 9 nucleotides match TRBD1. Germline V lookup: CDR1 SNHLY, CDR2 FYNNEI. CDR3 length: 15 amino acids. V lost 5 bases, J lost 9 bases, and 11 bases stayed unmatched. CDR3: CASSLRTGVYSPQHF. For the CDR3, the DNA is TGTGCCAGCAGTCTCAGGACAGGGGTTTATTCGCCCCAGCATTTT.

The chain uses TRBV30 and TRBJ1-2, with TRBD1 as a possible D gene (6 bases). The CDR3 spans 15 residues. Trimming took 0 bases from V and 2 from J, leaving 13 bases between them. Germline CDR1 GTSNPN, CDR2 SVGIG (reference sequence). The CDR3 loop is CAWSVRAGVNYGYTF. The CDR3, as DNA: TGTGCCTGGAGTGTAAGGGCAGGGGTAAACTATGGCTACACCTTC.

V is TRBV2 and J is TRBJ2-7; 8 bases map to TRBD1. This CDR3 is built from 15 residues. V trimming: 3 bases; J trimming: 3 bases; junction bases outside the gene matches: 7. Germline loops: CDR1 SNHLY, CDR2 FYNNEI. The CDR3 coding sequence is TGTGCCAGCAGTGAGACAGGGGCCAAATTCTACGAGCAGTACTTC. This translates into CASSETGAKFYEQYF.

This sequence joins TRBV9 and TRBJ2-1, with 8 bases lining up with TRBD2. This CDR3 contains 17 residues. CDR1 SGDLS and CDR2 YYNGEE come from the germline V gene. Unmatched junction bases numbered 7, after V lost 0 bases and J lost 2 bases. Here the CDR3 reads CASSVDAGTRPYNEQFF. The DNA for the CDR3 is TGTGCCAGCAGCGTAGATGCGGGGACTAGACCCTACAATGAGCAGTTCTTC.